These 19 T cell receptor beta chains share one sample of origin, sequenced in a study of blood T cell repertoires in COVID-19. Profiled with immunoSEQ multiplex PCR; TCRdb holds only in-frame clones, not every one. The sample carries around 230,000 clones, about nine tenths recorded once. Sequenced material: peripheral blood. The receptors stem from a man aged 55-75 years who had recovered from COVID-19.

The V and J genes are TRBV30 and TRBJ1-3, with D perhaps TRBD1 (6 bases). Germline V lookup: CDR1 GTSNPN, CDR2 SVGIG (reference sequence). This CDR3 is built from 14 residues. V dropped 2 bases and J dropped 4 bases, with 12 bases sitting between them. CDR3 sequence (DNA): TGTGCCTGGAGTCGCAGGGGATTCGGAAACACCATATATTTT. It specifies CAWSRRGFGNTIYF.

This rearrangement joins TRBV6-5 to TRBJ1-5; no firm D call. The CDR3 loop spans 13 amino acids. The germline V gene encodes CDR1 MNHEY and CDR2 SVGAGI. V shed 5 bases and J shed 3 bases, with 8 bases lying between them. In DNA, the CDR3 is TGTGCCAGCAGTACAGATAACAATCAGCCCCAGCATTTT. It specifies CASSTDNNQPQHF.

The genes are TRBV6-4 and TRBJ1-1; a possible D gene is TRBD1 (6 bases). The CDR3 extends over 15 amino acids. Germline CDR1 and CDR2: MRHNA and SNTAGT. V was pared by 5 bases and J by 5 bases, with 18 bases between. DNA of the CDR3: TGTGCCAGCAGTCCTTTCCCGGGGAGGGGGACTGAAGCTTTCTTT. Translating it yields CASSPFPGRGTEAFF.

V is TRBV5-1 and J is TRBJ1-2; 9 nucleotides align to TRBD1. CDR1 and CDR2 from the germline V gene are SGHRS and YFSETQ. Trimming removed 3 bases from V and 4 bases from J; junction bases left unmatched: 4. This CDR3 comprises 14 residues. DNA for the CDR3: TGCGCCAGCAGCTCGACAGGGGGTCTCTATGGCTACACCTTC. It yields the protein CASSSTGGLYGYTF. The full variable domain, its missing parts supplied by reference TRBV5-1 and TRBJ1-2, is KAGVTQTPRYLIKTRGQQVTLSCSPISGHRSVSWYQQTPGQGLQFLFEYFSETQRNKGNFPGRFSGRQFSNSRSEMNVSTLELGDSALYLCASSSTGGLYGYTFGSGTRLTVV.

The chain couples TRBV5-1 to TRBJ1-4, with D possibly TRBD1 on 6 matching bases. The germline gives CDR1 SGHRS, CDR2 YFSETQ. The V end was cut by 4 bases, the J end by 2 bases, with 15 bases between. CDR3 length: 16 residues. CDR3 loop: CASSLFGGPTNEKLFF. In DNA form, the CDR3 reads TGCGCCAGCAGCCTTTTTGGGGGCCCCACTAATGAAAAACTGTTTTTT.

The CDR3 is CASSLSPGVPGRPLHF. CDR3 nucleotides: TGTGCCAGCAGCTTAAGTCCCGGGGTCCCCGGGAGACCCCTCCACTTT. This chain links TRBV7-2 with TRBJ1-6; D not resolved. CDR3 length: 16 residues. Looked up from germline, CDR1 is SGHTA and CDR2 is FQGNSA. V lost 2 bases, J lost 12 bases, and 20 bases lay in between.

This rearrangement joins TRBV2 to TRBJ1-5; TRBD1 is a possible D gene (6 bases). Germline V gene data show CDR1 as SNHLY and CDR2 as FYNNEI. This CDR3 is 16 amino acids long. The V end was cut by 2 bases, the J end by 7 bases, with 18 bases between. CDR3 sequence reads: CASSEKGGRTSQPQHF. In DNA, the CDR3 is TGTGCCAGCAGTGAAAAGGGGGGGAGGACTTCACAGCCCCAGCATTTT.

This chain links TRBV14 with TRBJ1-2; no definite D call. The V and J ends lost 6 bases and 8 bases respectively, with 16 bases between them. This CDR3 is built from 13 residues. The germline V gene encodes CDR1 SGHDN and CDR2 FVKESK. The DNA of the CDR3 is TGTGCCAGCAGACCCGCGGGTTCGGGGGGCTACACCTTC. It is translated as CASRPAGSGGYTF.

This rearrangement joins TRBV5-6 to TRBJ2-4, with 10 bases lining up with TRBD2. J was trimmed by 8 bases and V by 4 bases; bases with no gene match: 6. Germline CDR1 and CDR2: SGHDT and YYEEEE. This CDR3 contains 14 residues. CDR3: CASSGSGGVHIQYF. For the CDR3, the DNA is TGTGCCAGCAGCGGAAGCGGGGGGGTTCACATTCAGTACTTC.

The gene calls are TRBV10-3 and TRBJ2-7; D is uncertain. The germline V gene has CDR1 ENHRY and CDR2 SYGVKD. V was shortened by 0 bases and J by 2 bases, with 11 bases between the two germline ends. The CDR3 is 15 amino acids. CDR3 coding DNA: TGTGCCATCAGTGAGTCTTTGCAGCGCCCCTACGAGCAGTACTTC. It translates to CAISESLQRPYEQYF.

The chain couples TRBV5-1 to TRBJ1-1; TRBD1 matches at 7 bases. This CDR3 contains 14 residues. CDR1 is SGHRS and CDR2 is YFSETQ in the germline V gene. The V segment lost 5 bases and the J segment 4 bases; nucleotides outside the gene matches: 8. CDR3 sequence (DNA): TGCGCCAGCAGAGAACAGGGGAAGGGCACTGAAGCTTTCTTT. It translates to CASREQGKGTEAFF.

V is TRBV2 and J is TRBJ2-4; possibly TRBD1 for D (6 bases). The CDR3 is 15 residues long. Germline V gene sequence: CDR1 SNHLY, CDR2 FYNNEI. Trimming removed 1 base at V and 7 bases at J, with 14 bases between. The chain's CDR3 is CASSEGQGPRNIQYF. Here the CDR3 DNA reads TGTGCCAGCAGTGAAGGGCAGGGGCCTCGGAACATTCAGTACTTC.

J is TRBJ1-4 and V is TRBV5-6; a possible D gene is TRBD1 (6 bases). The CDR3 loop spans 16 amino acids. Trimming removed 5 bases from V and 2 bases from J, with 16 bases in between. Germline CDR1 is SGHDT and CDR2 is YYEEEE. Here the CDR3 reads CASSLPRTDTNEKLFF. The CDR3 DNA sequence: TGTGCCAGCAGTTTGCCTAGGACAGATACTAATGAAAAACTGTTTTTT. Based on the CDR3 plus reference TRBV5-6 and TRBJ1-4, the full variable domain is DAGVTQSPTHLIKTRGQQVTLRCSPKSGHDTVSWYQQALGQGPQFIFQYYEEEERQRGNFPDRFSGHQFPNYSSELNVNALLLGDSALYLCASSLPRTDTNEKLFFGSGTQLSVL.

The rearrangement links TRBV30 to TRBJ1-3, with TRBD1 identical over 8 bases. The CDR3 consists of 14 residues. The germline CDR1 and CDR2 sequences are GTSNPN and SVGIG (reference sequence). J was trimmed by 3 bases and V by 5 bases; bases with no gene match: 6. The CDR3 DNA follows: TGTGCCTGGGCCACAGGGGGTGGTGGAAACACCATATATTTT. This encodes CAWATGGGGNTIYF. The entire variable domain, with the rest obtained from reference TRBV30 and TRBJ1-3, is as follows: SQTIHQWPATLVQPVGSPLSLECTVEGTSNPNLYWYRQAAGRGLQLLFYSVGIGQISSEVPQNLSASRPQDRQFILSSKKLLLSDSGFYLCAWATGGGGNTIYFGEGSWLTVV.

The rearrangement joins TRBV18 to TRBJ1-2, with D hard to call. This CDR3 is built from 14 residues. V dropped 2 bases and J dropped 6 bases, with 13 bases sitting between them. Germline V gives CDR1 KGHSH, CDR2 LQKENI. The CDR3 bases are TGTGCCAGCTCACCATCTGGGAGTATAGATGGCTACACCTTC. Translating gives CASSPSGSIDGYTF.

The CDR3, as DNA: TGTGCTAGTGGTTTCCCGGGGTACTCTGGAAACACCATATATTTT. Protein: CASGFPGYSGNTIYF. V is TRBV12-5 and J is TRBJ1-3; D call uncertain. The CDR3 extends over 15 amino acids. V lost 3 bases and J lost 0, with 9 bases in between. Germline CDR1 and CDR2: LGHNT and FRNRAP.

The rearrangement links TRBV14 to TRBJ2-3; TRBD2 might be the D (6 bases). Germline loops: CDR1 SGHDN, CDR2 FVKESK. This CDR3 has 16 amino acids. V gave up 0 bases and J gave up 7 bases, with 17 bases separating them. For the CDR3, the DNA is TGTGCCAGCAGCCAAGAATACGGGGGAAAGCGGAATACGCAGTATTTT. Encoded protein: CASSQEYGGKRNTQYF.

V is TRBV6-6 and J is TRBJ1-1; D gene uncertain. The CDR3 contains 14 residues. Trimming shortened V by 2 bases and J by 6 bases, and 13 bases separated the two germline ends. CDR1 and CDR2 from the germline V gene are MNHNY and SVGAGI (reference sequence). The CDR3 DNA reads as TGTGCCAGCAGTTACGTCTACGGGGAACCTGAAGCTTTCTTT. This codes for CASSYVYGEPEAFF.

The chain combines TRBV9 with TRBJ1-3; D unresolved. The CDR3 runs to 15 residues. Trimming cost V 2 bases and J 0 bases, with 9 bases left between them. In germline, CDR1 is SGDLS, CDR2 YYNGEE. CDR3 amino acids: CASSVDGSSGNTIYF. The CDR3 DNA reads TGTGCCAGCAGCGTGGACGGGAGCTCTGGAAACACCATATATTTT.